The rows below give T cell receptor beta chains drawn from one sample of a study of blood T cell repertoires in COVID-19. Assay: immunoSEQ multiplex PCR; the TCRdb copy retains only in-frame clones and omits some. The sample lists about 190,000 clones, 65% to 85% occurring once. The specimen sequenced was PBMCs or T cells enriched from blood (not recorded which). Receptors were obtained from a woman aged 25 to 39 who had recovered from COVID-19. Both conserved end residues are part of each CDR3. A D gene is named only where the DNA matches it firmly. Part of the rows lack a size; the others show once, few, many or a class for expanded clones.

cdr3_length: 17
clone_size: once
j_call: TRBJ2-1
v_call: TRBV28
d_call: TRBD2
cdr3_aa: CASRTRTSGGRYNEQFF
cdr3_nt: TGTGCCAGCAGAACGCGGACTAGCGGGGGGCGGTACAATGAGCAGTTCTTC

cdr3_length: 17
clone_size: -
j_call: TRBJ2-3
v_call: TRBV30
d_call: TRBD2
cdr3_aa: CAWSASRTSGRVDTQYF
cdr3_nt: TGTGCCTGGAGTGCTTCCCGGACTAGCGGGAGGGTGGATACGCAGTATTTT

cdr3_length: 13
clone_size: -
j_call: TRBJ1-1
v_call: TRBV28
d_call: -
cdr3_aa: CASSLYQGSGAFF
cdr3_nt: TGTGCCAGCAGCCTCTATCAGGGAAGTGGAGCTTTCTTT

cdr3_length: 13
clone_size: -
j_call: TRBJ2-5
v_call: TRBV19
d_call: -
cdr3_aa: CASSIESGETQYF
cdr3_nt: TGTGCCAGTAGTATAGAGTCGGGAGAGACCCAGTACTTC

cdr3_length: 12
clone_size: -
j_call: TRBJ1-1
v_call: TRBV5-4
d_call: -
cdr3_aa: CASSLADTEAFF
cdr3_nt: TGTGCCAGCAGCTTGGCCGACACTGAAGCTTTCTTT

cdr3_length: 12
clone_size: -
j_call: TRBJ2-5
v_call: TRBV5-1
d_call: -
cdr3_aa: CASSSQQETQYF
cdr3_nt: TGCGCCAGCAGCTCGCAGCAAGAGACCCAGTACTTC

cdr3_length: 16
clone_size: once
j_call: TRBJ2-1
v_call: TRBV9
d_call: -
cdr3_aa: CASSGLQGRTYNEQFF
cdr3_nt: TGTGCCAGCAGCGGCCTACAGGGGAGGACCTACAATGAGCAGTTCTTC

cdr3_length: 16
clone_size: -
j_call: TRBJ1-1
v_call: TRBV19
d_call: TRBD1
cdr3_aa: CASSTRQGARNTEAFF
cdr3_nt: TGTGCCAGTAGTACCCGACAGGGGGCGAGGAACACTGAAGCTTTCTTT

cdr3_length: 18
clone_size: once
j_call: TRBJ2-3
v_call: TRBV7-3
d_call: TRBD2
cdr3_aa: CASSQTGTSGSRADTQYF
cdr3_nt: TGTGCCAGCAGCCAAACCGGGACTAGCGGCTCACGGGCAGATACGCAGTATTTT

cdr3_length: 15
clone_size: -
j_call: TRBJ1-6
v_call: TRBV5-6
d_call: TRBD1
cdr3_aa: CASSEGTGYNSPLHF
cdr3_nt: TGTGCCAGCAGCGAAGGGACAGGTTATAATTCACCCCTCCACTTT

cdr3_length: 15
clone_size: -
j_call: TRBJ2-1
v_call: TRBV30
d_call: TRBD2
cdr3_aa: CAWSSGTSGGNEQFF
cdr3_nt: TGTGCCTGGAGCTCCGGGACTAGCGGGGGCAATGAGCAGTTCTTC

cdr3_length: 16
clone_size: -
j_call: TRBJ1-3
v_call: TRBV12-5
d_call: -
cdr3_aa: CASGLLKGPSGNTIYF
cdr3_nt: TGTGCTAGTGGTTTGCTCAAGGGGCCCTCTGGAAACACCATATATTTT

cdr3_length: 11
clone_size: -
j_call: TRBJ2-1
v_call: TRBV20-1
d_call: -
cdr3_aa: CSQDTYNEQFF
cdr3_nt: TGCAGCCAGGACACTTACAATGAGCAGTTCTTC

cdr3_length: 15
clone_size: -
j_call: TRBJ2-1
v_call: TRBV28
d_call: -
cdr3_aa: CASSLPRSSYNEQFF
cdr3_nt: TGTGCCAGCAGTCTACCAAGGAGCTCCTACAATGAGCAGTTCTTC

cdr3_length: 14
clone_size: -
j_call: TRBJ2-2
v_call: TRBV9
d_call: TRBD1
cdr3_aa: CASSSGQGAGELFF
cdr3_nt: TGTGCCAGCAGCTCCGGACAGGGGGCGGGCGAGCTGTTTTTT

cdr3_length: 14
clone_size: once
j_call: TRBJ2-7
v_call: TRBV7-9
d_call: -
cdr3_aa: CASSSIAANYEQYF
cdr3_nt: TGTGCCAGCAGCTCTATAGCGGCCAACTACGAGCAGTACTTC

cdr3_length: 16
clone_size: -
j_call: TRBJ2-4
v_call: TRBV9
d_call: TRBD1
cdr3_aa: CASSGGTGQSKNIQYF
cdr3_nt: TGTGCCAGCAGCGGCGGGACAGGGCAGTCCAAAAACATTCAGTACTTC

cdr3_length: 13
clone_size: -
j_call: TRBJ1-5
v_call: TRBV27
d_call: TRBD1
cdr3_aa: CASSIRGDQPQHF
cdr3_nt: TGTGCCAGCAGCATCAGGGGGGATCAGCCCCAGCATTTT

cdr3_length: 14
clone_size: -
j_call: TRBJ1-1
v_call: TRBV3-1/TRBV3-2
d_call: TRBD1
cdr3_aa: CASSHLGAGGEAFF
cdr3_nt: TGTGCCAGCAGCCACCTGGGGGCAGGGGGTGAAGCTTTCTTT

cdr3_length: 13
clone_size: -
j_call: TRBJ2-4
v_call: TRBV29-1
d_call: TRBD1
cdr3_aa: CSVSGQGRNIQYF
cdr3_nt: TGCAGCGTATCGGGACAGGGGAGGAACATTCAGTACTTC

cdr3_length: 14
clone_size: -
j_call: TRBJ2-5
v_call: TRBV5-1
d_call: -
cdr3_aa: CASSLYAGAVTQYF
cdr3_nt: TGCGCCAGCAGCTTATACGCGGGGGCGGTGACCCAGTACTTC

cdr3_length: 19
clone_size: -
j_call: TRBJ1-5
v_call: TRBV28
d_call: TRBD1
cdr3_aa: CASSLRLGDRGLRNQPQHF
cdr3_nt: TGTGCCAGCAGTTTGAGGTTAGGGGACAGGGGTTTACGCAATCAGCCCCAGCATTTT

cdr3_length: 14
clone_size: -
j_call: TRBJ2-6
v_call: TRBV10-3
d_call: -
cdr3_aa: CAIRRGSGANVLTF
cdr3_nt: TGTGCCATCAGGCGAGGCTCTGGGGCCAACGTCCTGACTTTC

cdr3_length: 11
clone_size: -
j_call: TRBJ1-2
v_call: TRBV29-1
d_call: -
cdr3_aa: CSALEVPGYTF
cdr3_nt: TGCAGCGCCCTAGAGGTTCCTGGCTACACCTTC

cdr3_length: 14
clone_size: -
j_call: TRBJ2-1
v_call: TRBV7-3
d_call: TRBD2
cdr3_aa: CASSASGSVNEQFF
cdr3_nt: TGTGCCAGCAGCGCTAGCGGGTCCGTAAATGAGCAGTTCTTC

cdr3_length: 15
clone_size: -
j_call: TRBJ2-4
v_call: TRBV6-5
d_call: -
cdr3_aa: CASRRDILAKNIQYF
cdr3_nt: TGTGCCAGCAGAAGGGACATATTAGCCAAAAACATTCAGTACTTC

cdr3_length: 15
clone_size: -
j_call: TRBJ2-3
v_call: TRBV19
d_call: -
cdr3_aa: CASKVRVTSTDTQYF
cdr3_nt: TGTGCCAGTAAAGTTCGAGTAACTAGCACAGATACGCAGTATTTT